The 19 T cell receptor beta chains below were found in one sample sequenced in a study of blood T cell repertoires in COVID-19. Generated by immunoSEQ multiplex PCR, the TCRdb table keeps only in-frame clones and is missing some. The data contain 80,000 to 100,000 clones, approximately 87% of them seen just once; the ten biggest clones take up roughly 1.5%. Sequenced input: peripheral blood. The receptors stem from a human donor with active COVID-19. The donor label of this sample is uncertain.

V gene TRBV7-2 combines with J gene TRBJ1-2; TRBD1 matches at 7 bases. The junction had 6 bases not matched to a gene; V was cut back by 1 base and J by 4 bases. The CDR3 is made up of 15 amino acids. CDR1 SGHTA and CDR2 FQGNSA come from the germline V gene. CDR3 nucleotides: TGTGCCAGCAGCTTAGATCAGGGGGGCCGCTATGGCTACACCTTC. It specifies CASSLDQGGRYGYTF.

The rearrangement uses TRBV7-8 and TRBJ1-2; D remains unclear. This CDR3 is 14 amino acids long. Looked up from germline, CDR1 is SGHVS and CDR2 is FQNEAQ. V lost 0 bases, J lost 4 bases, and 9 bases lay in between. The CDR3 spells CASSLARSPYGYTF. In nucleotides, the CDR3 is TGTGCCAGCAGCTTAGCTAGGAGCCCCTATGGCTACACCTTC.

CDR3 sequence reads: CASSLDRLAGSYNEQFF. DNA for the CDR3: TGTGCCAGCAGCTTGGATCGTCTAGCGGGGTCCTACAATGAGCAGTTCTTC. The genes are TRBV5-6 and TRBJ2-1, with 9 bases aligning to TRBD2. This CDR3 has 17 amino acids. The V and J ends lost 0 bases and 1 base, in that order; junction bases with no gene match: 5. Looked up from germline, CDR1 is SGHDT and CDR2 is YYEEEE. Full variable domain (remainder filled in from reference TRBV5-6 and TRBJ2-1): DAGVTQSPTHLIKTRGQQVTLRCSPKSGHDTVSWYQQALGQGPQFIFQYYEEEERQRGNFPDRFSGHQFPNYSSELNVNALLLGDSALYLCASSLDRLAGSYNEQFFGPGTRLTVL.

The chain is built from TRBV4-1 and TRBJ1-1; 9 bases line up with TRBD1. V gave up 4 bases and J gave up 3 bases; unmatched junction bases: 6. The germline V gene has CDR1 MGHRA and CDR2 YSYEKL. This CDR3 is built from 15 residues. Here the CDR3 reads CASSRTGAADTEAFF. CDR3 sequence (DNA): TGCGCCAGCAGCCGGACAGGGGCCGCGGACACTGAAGCTTTCTTT.

The gene calls are TRBV11-2 and TRBJ1-4, with 7 bases identical to TRBD1. Germline loops: CDR1 SGHAT, CDR2 FQNNGV. This CDR3 comprises 16 residues. Trimming removed 3 bases from V and 0 bases from J; junction bases left unmatched: 4. For the CDR3, the DNA is TGTGCCAGCAGCTTGGGGACAGCTTCAACTAATGAAAAACTGTTTTTT. This sequence encodes CASSLGTASTNEKLFF.

The J gene is TRBJ1-1, the V gene TRBV29-1, with TRBD1 as a possible D gene (6 bases). This CDR3 contains 14 residues. In germline, CDR1 is SQVTM, CDR2 ANQGSEA. V was cut by 7 bases and J by 1 base, with 16 bases left in between. The CDR3 region is CSAVYRATNTEAFF. The CDR3 DNA reads as TGCAGCGCCGTCTACAGGGCAACGAACACTGAAGCTTTCTTT.

With regard to this clone: Its ends do not fully match the called genes, so a read error is possible. The rearrangement joins TRBV7-9 to TRBJ1-2, with D possibly being TRBD1 (6 bases). CDR1 and CDR2 from the germline V gene are SEHNR and FQNEAQ (reference sequence). This CDR3 contains 13 residues. CDR3 residues: CASSLDAQGGYTF. The CDR3 DNA follows: TGTGCCAGCAGTTTAGATGCACAGGGCGGCTACACCTTC.

This chain links TRBV7-2 with TRBJ2-1; TRBD2 might be the D (6 bases). V dropped 7 bases and J dropped 10 bases, with 23 bases sitting between them. The V gene's germline CDR1 is SGHTA and CDR2 FQGNSA. This CDR3 region has 15 residues. The CDR3 nucleotides read TGTGCCAGCATCCCTACCCGGGACTCCTTTATAGAGCAGTTCTTC. Translation: CASIPTRDSFIEQFF.

The chain is built from TRBV13 and TRBJ2-5, with 8 bases aligning to TRBD2. The CDR3 covers 14 residues. With 3 bases clipped from V and 5 bases from J, the junction kept 5 bases outside the gene matches. Germline CDR1 and CDR2: PRHDT and FYEKMQ (reference sequence). CDR3 nucleotides: TGTGCCAGCAGCTTGAAGCGGGGGCTTGAGACCCAGTACTTC. As protein: CASSLKRGLETQYF.

V is TRBV4-3 and J is TRBJ1-1, with D possibly being TRBD1 (6 bases). V was cut by 1 base and J by 4 bases, with 13 bases left in between. This CDR3 is 15 amino acids long. CDR1 LGHNA and CDR2 YSLEER come from the germline V gene. CDR3 residues: CASSQVGAGGTEAFF. In nucleotides, the CDR3 is TGCGCCAGCAGCCAAGTGGGGGCTGGTGGCACTGAAGCTTTCTTT.

The chain carries TRBV5-6 and TRBJ2-1, with unresolved D. The germline V and J ends were trimmed by 3 bases and 8 bases, with 9 bases remaining between them. Germline V gene sequence: CDR1 SGHDT, CDR2 YYEEEE. CDR3 length equals 12 residues. In nucleotides, the CDR3 is TGTGCCAGCAGCTATTCGAGGCATGAGCAGTTCTTC. This gives the protein CASSYSRHEQFF. Looking up the rest from reference TRBV5-6 and TRBJ2-1 gives the full variable domain: DAGVTQSPTHLIKTRGQQVTLRCSPKSGHDTVSWYQQALGQGPQFIFQYYEEEERQRGNFPDRFSGHQFPNYSSELNVNALLLGDSALYLCASSYSRHEQFFGPGTRLTVL.

J is TRBJ1-1 and V is TRBV4-3; D possibly corresponds to TRBD1 (5 bases). Germline CDR1 LGHNA, CDR2 YSLEER. The CDR3 totals 15 residues. Between the trimmed V and J ends, which lost 3 bases and 0 bases, there was a span of 11 bases. This CDR3 is CASSHRQTMNTEAFF. The CDR3, as DNA: TGCGCCAGCAGCCACAGACAGACCATGAACACTGAAGCTTTCTTT.

The chain uses TRBV10-2 and TRBJ1-4; TRBD1 matches at 8 bases. Germline V gives CDR1 WSHSY, CDR2 SAAADI. There are 16 residues in the CDR3. The J segment lost 2 bases and the V segment lost 3 bases, leaving 5 bases of the junction unmatched. Written as DNA, the CDR3 is TGCGCCAGCAGTGATCCTCAGGGGGCTACTAATGAAAAACTGTTTTTT. Its protein is CASSDPQGATNEKLFF.

The chain uses TRBV5-1 and TRBJ2-1; TRBD2 is a possible D gene (6 bases). The CDR3 runs to 15 residues. Per germline, CDR1 SGHRS and CDR2 YFSETQ. V was cut by 0 bases and J by 0 bases, with 7 bases left in between. CDR3 residues: CASSLDGSSYNEQFF. Here the CDR3 DNA reads TGCGCCAGCAGCTTGGACGGGAGCTCCTACAATGAGCAGTTCTTC.

This chain connects TRBV7-9 to TRBJ1-2, with D unclear. Germline V gene sequence: CDR1 SEHNR, CDR2 FQNEAQ (reference sequence). V lost 6 bases to trimming and J lost 4 bases, with 15 bases between them. This CDR3 is 14 amino acids long. The CDR3 DNA follows: TGTGCCAGCAGTCCAAGCCTCGACATCTATGGCTACACCTTC. Translation: CASSPSLDIYGYTF.

This chain joins TRBV7-2 and TRBJ2-7; 11 bases are shared with TRBD1. The junction had 3 bases not matched to a gene; V was cut back by 5 bases and J by 3 bases. This CDR3 contains 14 residues. The V gene's germline CDR1 is SGHTA and CDR2 FQGNSA. The CDR3 DNA is TGTGCCAGCAGCCAGGACAGGGGGCACTACGAGCAGTACTTC. It is translated as CASSQDRGHYEQYF.

This chain joins TRBV7-8 and TRBJ2-1; D is possibly TRBD2 (6 bases). The germline V gene has CDR1 SGHVS and CDR2 FQNEAQ. The V and J ends lost 5 bases and 1 base respectively, with 18 bases between them. The CDR3 totals 17 residues. The CDR3 is CASSPDPLAKSYNEQFF. The DNA of the CDR3 is TGTGCCAGCAGCCCGGACCCCCTAGCGAAATCCTACAATGAGCAGTTCTTC.

This clone came up once. The chain has TRBV6-5 and TRBJ2-1; 8 bases agree with TRBD1. Unmatched junction bases numbered 9, after V lost 8 bases and J lost 6 bases. Germline V lookup: CDR1 MNHEY, CDR2 SVGAGI. The CDR3 is 14 amino acids. The CDR3 region is CASFDRGGGNEQFF. CDR3 coding DNA: TGTGCCAGCTTCGACAGGGGAGGTGGCAATGAGCAGTTCTTC.

This sequence joins TRBV29-1 and TRBJ1-2, with 10 nucleotides matching TRBD1. The J segment lost 4 bases and the V segment lost 0 bases, leaving 2 bases of the junction unmatched. This CDR3 region has 14 residues. Looked up from germline, CDR1 is SQVTM and CDR2 is ANQGSEA. The CDR3 loop is CSVEERTGGYGYTF. The CDR3 DNA sequence: TGCAGCGTTGAAGAGCGGACAGGGGGCTATGGCTACACCTTC.